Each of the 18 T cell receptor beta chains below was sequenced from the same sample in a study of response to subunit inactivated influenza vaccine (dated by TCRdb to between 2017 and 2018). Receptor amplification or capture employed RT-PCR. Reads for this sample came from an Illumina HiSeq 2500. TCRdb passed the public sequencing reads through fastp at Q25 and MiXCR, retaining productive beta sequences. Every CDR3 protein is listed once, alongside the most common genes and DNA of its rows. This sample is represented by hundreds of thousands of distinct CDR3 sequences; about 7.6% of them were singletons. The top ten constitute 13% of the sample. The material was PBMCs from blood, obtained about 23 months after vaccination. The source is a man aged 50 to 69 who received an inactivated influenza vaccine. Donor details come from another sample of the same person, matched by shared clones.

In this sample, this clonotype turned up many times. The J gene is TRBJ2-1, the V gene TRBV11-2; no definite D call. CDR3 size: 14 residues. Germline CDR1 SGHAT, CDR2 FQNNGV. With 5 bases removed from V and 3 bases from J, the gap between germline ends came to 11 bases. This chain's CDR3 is CASSIRVGYNEQFF. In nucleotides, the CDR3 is TGTGCCAGCAGCATCCGGGTCGGCTACAATGAGCAGTTCTTC.

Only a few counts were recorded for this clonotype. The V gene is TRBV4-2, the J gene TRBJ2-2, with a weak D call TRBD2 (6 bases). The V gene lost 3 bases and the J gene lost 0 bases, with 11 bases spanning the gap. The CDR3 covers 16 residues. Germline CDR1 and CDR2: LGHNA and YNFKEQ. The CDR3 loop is CASSQGEVTNTGELFF. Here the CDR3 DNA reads TGTGCCAGCAGCCAGGGGGAGGTTACGAACACCGGGGAGCTGTTTTTT.

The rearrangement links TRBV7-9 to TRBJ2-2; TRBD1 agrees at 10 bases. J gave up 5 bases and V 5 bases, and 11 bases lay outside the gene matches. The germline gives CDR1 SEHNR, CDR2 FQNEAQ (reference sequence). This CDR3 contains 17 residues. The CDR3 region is CASSPPATGQGTGELFF. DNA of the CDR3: TGTGCCAGCAGCCCCCCCGCTACGGGACAGGGGACCGGGGAGCTGTTTTTT.

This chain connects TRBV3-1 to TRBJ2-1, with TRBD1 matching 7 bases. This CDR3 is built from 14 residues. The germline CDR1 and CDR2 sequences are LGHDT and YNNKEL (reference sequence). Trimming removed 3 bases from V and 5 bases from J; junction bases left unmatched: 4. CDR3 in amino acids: CASSQQGVHNEQFF. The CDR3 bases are TGTGCCAGCAGCCAGCAGGGGGTTCACAATGAGCAGTTCTTC.

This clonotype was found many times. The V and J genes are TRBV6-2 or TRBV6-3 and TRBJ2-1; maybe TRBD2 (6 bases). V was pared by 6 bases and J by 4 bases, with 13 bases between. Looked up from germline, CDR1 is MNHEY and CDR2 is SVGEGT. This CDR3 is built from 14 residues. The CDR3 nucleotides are TGTGCCAGCAGGAAAGGCGGGGCTTACAATGAGCAGTTCTTC. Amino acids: CASRKGGAYNEQFF.

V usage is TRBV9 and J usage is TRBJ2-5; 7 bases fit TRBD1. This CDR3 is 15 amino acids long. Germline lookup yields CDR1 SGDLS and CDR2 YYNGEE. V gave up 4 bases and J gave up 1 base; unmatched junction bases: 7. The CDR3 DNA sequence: TGTGCCAGCAGCCCCGACAGGGCCACCCAAGAGACCCAGTACTTC. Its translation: CASSPDRATQETQYF.

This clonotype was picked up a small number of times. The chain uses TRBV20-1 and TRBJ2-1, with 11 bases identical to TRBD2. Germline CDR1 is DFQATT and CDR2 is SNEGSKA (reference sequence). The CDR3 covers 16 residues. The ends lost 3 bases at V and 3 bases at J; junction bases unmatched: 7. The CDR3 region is CSARAASGGIYNEQFF. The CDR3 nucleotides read TGCAGTGCTAGGGCGGCTAGCGGGGGGATCTACAATGAGCAGTTCTTC.

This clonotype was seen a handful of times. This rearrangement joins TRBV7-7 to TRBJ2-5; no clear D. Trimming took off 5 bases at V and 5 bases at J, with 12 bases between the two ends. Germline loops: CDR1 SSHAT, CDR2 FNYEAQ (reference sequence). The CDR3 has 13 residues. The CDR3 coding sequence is TGTGCCAGCAGCCACGGACCCCGGGAGACCCAGTACTTC. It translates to CASSHGPRETQYF.

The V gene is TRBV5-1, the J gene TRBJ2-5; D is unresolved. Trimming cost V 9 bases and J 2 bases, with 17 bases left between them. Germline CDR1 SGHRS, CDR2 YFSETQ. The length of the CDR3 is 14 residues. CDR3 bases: TGCGCCACCCAGCCCTCCCCACTGCAAGAGACCCAGTACTTC. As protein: CATQPSPLQETQYF. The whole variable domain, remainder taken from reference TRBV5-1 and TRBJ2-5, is KAGVTQTPRYLIKTRGQQVTLSCSPISGHRSVSWYQQTPGQGLQFLFEYFSETQRNKGNFPGRFSGRQFSNSRSEMNVSTLELGDSALYLCATQPSPLQETQYFGPGTRLLVL.

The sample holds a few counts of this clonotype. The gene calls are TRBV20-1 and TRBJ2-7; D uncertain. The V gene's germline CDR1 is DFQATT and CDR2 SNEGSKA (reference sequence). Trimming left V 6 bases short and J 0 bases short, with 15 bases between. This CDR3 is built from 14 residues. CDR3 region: CSAMDVLSSYEQYF. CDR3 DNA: TGCAGTGCAATGGACGTACTAAGCTCCTACGAGCAGTACTTC.

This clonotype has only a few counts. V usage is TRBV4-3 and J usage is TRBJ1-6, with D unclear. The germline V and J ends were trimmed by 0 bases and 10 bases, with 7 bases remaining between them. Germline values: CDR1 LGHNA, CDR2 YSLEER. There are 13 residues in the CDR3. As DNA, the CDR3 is TGCGCCAGCAGCCAAGATAGGATATCACCCCTCCACTTT. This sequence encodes CASSQDRISPLHF.

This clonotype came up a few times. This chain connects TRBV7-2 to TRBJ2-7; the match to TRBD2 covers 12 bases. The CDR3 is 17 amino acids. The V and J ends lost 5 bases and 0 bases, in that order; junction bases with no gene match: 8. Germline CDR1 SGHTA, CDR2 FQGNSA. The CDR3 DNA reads TGTGCCAGCAGCCCCGGACTAGCGGGGTCTTTCTCCTACGAGCAGTACTTC. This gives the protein CASSPGLAGSFSYEQYF.

The CDR3 region is CASSDPILADAYEQYF. In DNA, the CDR3 is TGTGCCAGCAGTGACCCCATCCTAGCGGACGCCTACGAGCAGTACTTC. This chain joins TRBV2 and TRBJ2-7, with 7 nucleotides matching TRBD2. This CDR3 has 16 amino acids. Germline CDR1 SNHLY, CDR2 FYNNEI. V was pared by 3 bases and J by 2 bases, with 10 bases of the junction left unmatched. Filled out from reference TRBV2 and TRBJ2-7, the complete variable domain reads EPEVTQTPSHQVTQMGQEVILRCVPISNHLYFYWYRQILGQKVEFLVSFYNNEISEKSEIFDDQFSVERPDGSNFTLKIRSTKLEDSAMYFCASSDPILADAYEQYFGPGTRLTVT.

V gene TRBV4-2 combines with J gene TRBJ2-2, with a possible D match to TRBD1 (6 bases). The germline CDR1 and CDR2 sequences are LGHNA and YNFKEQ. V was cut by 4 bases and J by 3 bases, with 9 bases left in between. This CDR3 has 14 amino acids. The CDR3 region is CASSPDRDTGELFF. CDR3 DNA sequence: TGTGCCAGCAGCCCGGACAGAGACACCGGGGAGCTGTTTTTT.

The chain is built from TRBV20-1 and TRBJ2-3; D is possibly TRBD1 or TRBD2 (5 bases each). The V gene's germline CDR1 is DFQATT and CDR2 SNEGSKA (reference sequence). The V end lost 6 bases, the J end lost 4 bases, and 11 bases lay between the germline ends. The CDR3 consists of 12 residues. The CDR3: CSAYLGADTQYF. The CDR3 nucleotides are TGCAGTGCGTACCTGGGGGCAGATACGCAGTATTTT.

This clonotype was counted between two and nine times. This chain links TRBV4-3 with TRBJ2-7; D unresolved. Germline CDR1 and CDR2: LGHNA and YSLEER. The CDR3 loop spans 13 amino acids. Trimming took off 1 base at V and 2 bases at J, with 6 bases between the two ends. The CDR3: CASSQGVAYEQYF. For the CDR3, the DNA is TGCGCCAGCAGCCAAGGGGTGGCCTACGAGCAGTACTTC.

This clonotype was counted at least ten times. CDR3 sequence (DNA): TGTGCCAGCAACGGAGGTACTAGCACAGATACGCAGTATTTT. This codes for CASNGGTSTDTQYF. The V and J genes are TRBV7-2 and TRBJ2-3; possible D gene TRBD2, 5 bases. This CDR3 comprises 14 residues. Looked up from germline, CDR1 is SGHTA and CDR2 is FQGNSA. Between the trimmed V and J ends, which lost 7 bases and 0 bases, there was a span of 11 bases.

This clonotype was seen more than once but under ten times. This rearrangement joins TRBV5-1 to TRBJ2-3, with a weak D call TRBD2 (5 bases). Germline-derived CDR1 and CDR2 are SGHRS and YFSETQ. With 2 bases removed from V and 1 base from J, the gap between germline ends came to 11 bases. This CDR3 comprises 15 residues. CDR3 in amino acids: CASSLEGPRTDTQYF. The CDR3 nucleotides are TGCGCCAGCAGCTTAGAGGGCCCCCGCACAGATACGCAGTATTTT.